The 16 T cell receptor beta chains given below trace back to one sample, sequenced in a study of blood T cell repertoires in COVID-19. Repertoires were generated with immunoSEQ multiplex PCR, while TCRdb's copy carries only in-frame clones and drops some. The table records around 450,000 clones, about nine tenths of them present only once. Sequencing input: PBMCs or T cells enriched from blood (not recorded which). The receptors were sampled from a young woman who had recovered from COVID-19.

The chain links TRBV10-3 to TRBJ2-5, with 8 bases fitting TRBD2. The CDR3 loop spans 14 amino acids. V lost 7 bases, J lost 2 bases, and 6 bases stayed unmatched. Germline V CDR1 and CDR2: ENHRY, SYGVKD. The DNA of the CDR3 is TGTGCCATCAAAACGGGGGGGCCACAAGAGACCCAGTACTTC. It codes for CAIKTGGPQETQYF.

The chain uses TRBV9 and TRBJ2-2, with 7 bases identical to TRBD1. Germline V gives CDR1 SGDLS, CDR2 YYNGEE. J was trimmed by 5 bases and V by 1 base; bases with no gene match: 5. The CDR3 spans 15 residues. CDR3: CASSVRGQLTGELFF. In DNA, the CDR3 is TGTGCCAGCAGCGTAAGGGGACAGCTGACCGGGGAGCTGTTTTTT.

The chain recombines TRBV12-3 or TRBV12-4 with TRBJ1-4; 8 nucleotides line up with TRBD1. This CDR3 is 12 amino acids long. V gave up 5 bases and J gave up 12 bases; unmatched junction bases: 5. This chain's CDR3 is CASSRTGKELFF. The CDR3 DNA reads as TGTGCCAGCAGTAGGACAGGGAAGGAACTGTTTTTT.

V and J are TRBV3-1 (or the pseudogene TRBV3-2) and TRBJ2-3; 12 bases fit TRBD2. CDR3 length: 17 residues. Germline assignment: CDR1 LGHDT and CDR2 YNNKEL (reference sequence). Unmatched junction bases numbered 6, after V lost 4 bases and J lost 1 base. In DNA form, the CDR3 reads TGTGCCAGCAGCCCCAGGACTAGCGGGGACTGCACAGATACGCAGTATTTT. It codes for CASSPRTSGDCTDTQYF.

The gene calls are TRBV6-5 and TRBJ1-3; TRBD1 matches 7 bases. With 4 bases clipped from V and 2 bases from J, the junction kept 5 bases outside the gene matches. Looked up from germline, CDR1 is MNHEY and CDR2 is SVGAGI. This CDR3 comprises 15 residues. The CDR3, as DNA: TGTGCCAGCAGTTTCGACAGGGAGACTGGAAACACCATATATTTT. As protein: CASSFDRETGNTIYF.

The chain has TRBV30 and TRBJ2-7; a weak D match, TRBD1 (7 bases). Germline V CDR1 and CDR2: GTSNPN, SVGIG (reference sequence). V lost 1 base and J lost 1, with 17 bases in between. The CDR3 spans 16 residues. DNA of the CDR3: TGTGCCTGGAGTGATGGCGGGACAGCCCCTTCCTACGAGCAGTACTTC. Its translation is CAWSDGGTAPSYEQYF.

This chain connects TRBV2 to TRBJ1-3, with D possibly TRBD1 on 6 matching bases. V was cut by 1 base and J by 2 bases, with 6 bases left in between. Per the germline V gene, CDR1 is SNHLY and CDR2 is FYNNEI. CDR3 length: 14 residues. The chain's CDR3 is CASSEGGPGNTIYF. The CDR3 DNA is TGTGCCAGCAGTGAAGGGGGGCCTGGAAACACCATATATTTT.

This clone was seen only a few times. The V call is TRBV13, the J call TRBJ1-4, with D perhaps matching TRBD1 (5 bases). In germline, CDR1 is PRHDT, CDR2 FYEKMQ (reference sequence). This CDR3 has 17 residues. V lost 4 bases and J 3 bases, leaving 18 bases between the germline ends. The DNA for the CDR3 is TGTGCCAGCAGCTCAACTTTCCAGGAGGGGTCTAATGAAAAACTGTTTTTT. Its protein product is CASSSTFQEGSNEKLFF.

This sequence joins TRBV29-1 and TRBJ2-3; 8 bases align to TRBD2. The CDR3 extends over 13 amino acids. V dropped 6 bases and J dropped 4; count of bases not matched to a gene: 6. Per germline, CDR1 SQVTM and CDR2 ANQGSEA. The DNA for the CDR3 is TGCAGCGTCGGGCGGGGGGAGGCAGATACGCAGTATTTT. It is translated as CSVGRGEADTQYF.

CDR3 amino acids: CASSPGSGFNTEAFF. Written as DNA, the CDR3 is TGTGCCAGCTCTCCGGGGTCCGGTTTTAACACTGAAGCTTTCTTT. The V call is TRBV18, the J call TRBJ1-1; no firm D call. Germline V gives CDR1 KGHSH, CDR2 LQKENI. The CDR3 is 15 amino acids. V dropped 6 bases and J dropped 2 bases, with 16 bases sitting between them. Complete variable domain (other parts from reference TRBV18 and TRBJ1-1): NAGVMQNPRHLVRRRGQEARLRCSPMKGHSHVYWYRQLPEEGLKFMVYLQKENIIDESGMPKERFSAEFPKEGPSILRIQQVVRGDSAAYFCASSPGSGFNTEAFFGQGTRLTVV.

This chain links TRBV7-9 with TRBJ2-7; 7 nucleotides align to TRBD2. The V gene's germline CDR1 is SEHNR and CDR2 FQNEAQ (reference sequence). The CDR3 has 14 residues. The V gene end was trimmed by 4 bases and the J gene end by 3 bases; junction bases not matched to a gene: 6. CDR3 loop: CASSSSGASYEQYF. The CDR3 nucleotides are TGTGCCAGCAGCTCGAGCGGGGCCAGCTACGAGCAGTACTTC. Filled out from reference TRBV7-9 and TRBJ2-7, the complete variable domain reads DTGVSQNPRHKITKRGQNVTFRCDPISEHNRLYWYRQTLGQGPEFLTYFQNEAQLEKSRLLSDRFSAERPKGSFSTLEIQRTEQGDSAMYLCASSSSGASYEQYFGPGTRLTVT.

CDR3 nucleotide sequence: TGTGCCAGCAGTCTTCTAGCGGGGAAAGACACCGGGGAGCTGTTTTTT. Residues: CASSLLAGKDTGELFF. The V call is TRBV11-2, the J call TRBJ2-2; the match to TRBD2 covers 9 bases. The germline CDR1 and CDR2 sequences are SGHAT and FQNNGV. The trim removed 6 bases at V and 3 bases at J, leaving 8 bases unmatched. The CDR3 sequence is 16 residues long.

V is TRBV7-2 and J is TRBJ1-1, with 10 bases lining up with TRBD1. Losses at the gene ends were 7 bases for V and 5 bases for J; bases not matched to a gene: 16. CDR1 is SGHTA, CDR2 FQGNSA, per germline. The CDR3 length is 17 residues. The CDR3 loop is CASTGRDRGRLRTEAFF. In nucleotides, the CDR3 is TGTGCCAGCACCGGACGGGACAGGGGTCGTCTGAGGACTGAAGCTTTCTTT.

This clone has only one observation. The chain employs TRBV5-4 and TRBJ1-2; 9 bases line up with TRBD1. V lost 0 bases and J lost 5; bases outside the gene matches: 8. CDR1 and CDR2 (germline): SGHNT, YYREEE (reference sequence). CDR3 length: 16 amino acids. CDR3 amino acids: CASSLATQDRGYGYTF. In nucleotides, the CDR3 is TGTGCCAGCAGCTTGGCCACCCAGGACAGGGGATATGGCTACACCTTC.

A few counts support this clone. The J gene is TRBJ2-2, the V gene TRBV4-2; weak D call: TRBD1 (5 bases). The V end was cut by 2 bases, the J end by 3 bases, with 7 bases between. Germline CDR1 is LGHNA and CDR2 is YNFKEQ. The CDR3 length is 14 residues. CDR3 nucleotide sequence: TGTGCCAGCAGCCAACCCAGGGACACCGGGGAGCTGTTTTTT. It is translated as CASSQPRDTGELFF.

The chain combines TRBV6-5 with TRBJ2-1; TRBD2 matches 13 bases. With 2 bases clipped from V and 10 bases from J, the junction kept 5 bases outside the gene matches. There are 15 residues in the CDR3. The germline CDR1 and CDR2 sequences are MNHEY and SVGAGI. CDR3 loop: CASSYTSGGAREQFF. The DNA for the CDR3 is TGTGCCAGCAGTTACACTAGCGGGGGGGCCAGGGAGCAGTTCTTC.